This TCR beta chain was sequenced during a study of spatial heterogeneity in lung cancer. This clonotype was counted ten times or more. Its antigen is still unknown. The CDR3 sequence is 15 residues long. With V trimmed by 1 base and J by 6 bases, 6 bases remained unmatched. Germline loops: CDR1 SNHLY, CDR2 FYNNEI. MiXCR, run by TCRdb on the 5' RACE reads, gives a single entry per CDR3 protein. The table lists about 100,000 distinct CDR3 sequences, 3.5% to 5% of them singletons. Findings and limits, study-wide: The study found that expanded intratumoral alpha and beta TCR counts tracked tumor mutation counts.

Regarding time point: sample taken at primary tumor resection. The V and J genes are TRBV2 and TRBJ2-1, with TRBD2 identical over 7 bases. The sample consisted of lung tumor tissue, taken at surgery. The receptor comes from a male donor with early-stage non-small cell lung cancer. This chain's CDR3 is CASSEGLAESNEQFF. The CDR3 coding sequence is TGTGCCAGCAGTGAAGGGCTAGCGGAGAGCAATGAGCAGTTCTTC.